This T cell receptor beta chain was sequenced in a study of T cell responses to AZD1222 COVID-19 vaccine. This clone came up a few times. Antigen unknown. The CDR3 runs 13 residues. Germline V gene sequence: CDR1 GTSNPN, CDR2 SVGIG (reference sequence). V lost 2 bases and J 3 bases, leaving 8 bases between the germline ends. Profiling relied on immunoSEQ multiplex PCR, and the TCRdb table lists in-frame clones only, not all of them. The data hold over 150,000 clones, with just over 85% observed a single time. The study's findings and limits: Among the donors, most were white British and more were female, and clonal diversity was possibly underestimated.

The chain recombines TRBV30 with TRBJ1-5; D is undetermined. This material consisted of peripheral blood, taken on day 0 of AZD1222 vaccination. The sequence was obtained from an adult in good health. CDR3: CAWSPGLNQPQHF. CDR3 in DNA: TGTGCCTGGAGTCCGGGCCTCAATCAGCCCCAGCATTTT.